A selection of T cell receptor beta chains follows, all from one sample in a study of T cell changes during pregnancy in multiple sclerosis. Sequenced by immunoSEQ multiplex PCR; TCRdb stores in-frame clones only, minus some. The table has some 80,000 clones, roughly 96% seen once. The sample in question was peripheral blood, obtained in the second trimester of pregnancy. These receptor sequences come from a female donor with multiple sclerosis, enrolled in a pregnancy study. Both conserved end residues are trimmed from each CDR3. The D gene is left open where the match is weak.

CDR3 protein: ASSPPTVPYEQY; V gene: TRBV28; D gene: NA; J gene: TRBJ2-7; CDR3 length: 12
CDR3 protein: AISDEWTEAF; V gene: TRBV10-3; D gene: NA; J gene: TRBJ1-1; CDR3 length: 10
CDR3 protein: ASSNPRRAGELF; V gene: TRBV11-2; D gene: NA; J gene: TRBJ2-2; CDR3 length: 12
CDR3 protein: ASGGWVTSTDTQY; V gene: TRBV2; D gene: NA; J gene: TRBJ2-3; CDR3 length: 13
CDR3 protein: ASSEGRMNTEAF; V gene: TRBV5-1; D gene: NA; J gene: TRBJ1-1; CDR3 length: 12
CDR3 protein: ASSVGGGTTPGNEQF; V gene: TRBV9; D gene: NA; J gene: TRBJ2-1; CDR3 length: 15
CDR3 protein: ASSLVLASNEQF; V gene: TRBV7-2; D gene: TRBD2; J gene: TRBJ2-1; CDR3 length: 12
CDR3 protein: ASSLDGTSGNEQF; V gene: TRBV11-3; D gene: TRBD2; J gene: TRBJ2-1; CDR3 length: 13
CDR3 protein: ASSLAGGAQPQH; V gene: TRBV7-8; D gene: NA; J gene: TRBJ1-5; CDR3 length: 12
CDR3 protein: ASSGGMSGEQY; V gene: TRBV10-1; D gene: NA; J gene: TRBJ2-7; CDR3 length: 11
CDR3 protein: ASSLVVAAYEQY; V gene: TRBV5-1; D gene: NA; J gene: TRBJ2-7; CDR3 length: 12
CDR3 protein: ASSLLGLAGSYEQY; V gene: TRBV27; D gene: TRBD2; J gene: TRBJ2-7; CDR3 length: 14
CDR3 protein: ASSLEVTGRYQY; V gene: TRBV5-1; D gene: NA; J gene: TRBJ2-5; CDR3 length: 12
CDR3 protein: SAIGVETQY; V gene: TRBV20-1; D gene: NA; J gene: TRBJ2-5; CDR3 length: 9
CDR3 protein: ASSPGRIGNTEAF; V gene: TRBV6-6; D gene: NA; J gene: TRBJ1-1; CDR3 length: 13
CDR3 protein: ASRKETPTSTQY; V gene: TRBV5-1; D gene: NA; J gene: TRBJ2-3; CDR3 length: 12